These 30 T cell receptor beta chains originate from one sample sequenced in a study of cytomegalovirus exposure and HLA in healthy donors (dated by TCRdb to between 2016 and 2019). Preparation of the library involved the immunoSEQ multiplex PCR assay. The clones in this table, taken by TCRdb from immuneACCESS, are in-frame only. Not every clone is retained; where verified, under half of the shortfall comes from an unresolved V gene, and the cause of the rest is unknown. The sample yields 250,000 to 350,000 clones; 86% were counted once. About 0.8% of the sample lies in the top ten. Material: PBMCs. The receptor source for this set is a woman in her late teens or twenties in good health and CMV-seronegative.

The sample holds many counts of this clone. The J gene is TRBJ1-3, the V gene TRBV18; tentative D call: TRBD1 (5 bases). V gave up 1 base and J gave up 4 bases, with 11 bases separating them. The CDR3 spans 15 residues. CDR1 is KGHSH, CDR2 LQKENI, per germline. The CDR3 spells CASSPQGAPGNTIYF. The CDR3 nucleotides are TGTGCCAGCTCACCACAAGGGGCCCCCGGAAACACCATATATTTT.

The rearrangement links TRBV25-1 to TRBJ2-1; 7 bases are shared with TRBD1. The CDR3 totals 14 residues. Germline loops: CDR1 MGHDK, CDR2 SYGVNS. The V segment lost 4 bases and the J segment 4 bases; nucleotides outside the gene matches: 4. The CDR3 loop is CASSVGTVYNEQFF. The CDR3 region has the DNA TGTGCCAGCAGTGTCGGGACAGTTTACAATGAGCAGTTCTTC.

A word on this clone: Other DNA variants within this sample encode the same CDR3. CDR3 DNA: TGTGCCAGCAGTTTCGGACAGGGCTATGGCTACACCTTC. It specifies CASSFGQGYGYTF. The rearrangement links TRBV28 to TRBJ1-2; 8 positions match TRBD1. Trimming took 3 bases from V and 4 from J; bases not matched to a gene: 1. CDR3 length: 13 amino acids. Germline loops: CDR1 MDHEN, CDR2 SYDVKM.

The chain uses TRBV7-9 and TRBJ1-5, with 8 positions matching TRBD1. The CDR3 extends over 17 amino acids. V was clipped by 4 bases and J by 0 bases; unmatched bases: 8. CDR1 and CDR2 (germline): SEHNR, FQNEAQ (reference sequence). CDR3 residues: CASSYSVTGDSNQPQHF. The CDR3 bases are TGTGCCAGCAGCTACTCCGTGACAGGGGATAGCAATCAGCCCCAGCATTTT.

The chain recombines TRBV7-8 with TRBJ2-2; a weak D match, TRBD2 (6 bases). The germline V and J ends were trimmed by 5 bases and 7 bases, with 14 bases remaining between them. Per the germline V gene, CDR1 is SGHVS and CDR2 is FQNEAQ. The CDR3 consists of 14 residues. The CDR3: CASSPRRVGGELFF. The CDR3 nucleotides are TGTGCCAGCAGCCCCCGGAGGGTCGGCGGGGAGCTGTTTTTT.

V is TRBV5-8 and J is TRBJ1-5; tentatively, D is TRBD1 (6 bases). This CDR3 is built from 16 residues. Germline CDR1 is SGHTS and CDR2 is YDEGEE. Trimming stripped 0 bases from V and 6 bases from J, with 16 bases between. In DNA, the CDR3 is TGTGCCAGCAGCTTGGTGGGCAGGGGAACGGGTCAGCCCCAGCATTTT. Its translation is CASSLVGRGTGQPQHF.

This chain links TRBV7-9 with TRBJ1-1, with TRBD1 matching over 9 bases. The CDR3 has 16 residues. V lost 5 bases to trimming and J lost 2 bases; unmatched junction nucleotides: 9. In germline, CDR1 is SEHNR, CDR2 FQNEAQ (reference sequence). The CDR3 bases are TGTGCCAGCAGCCCAGGACAGGGGATTGGAAACACTGAAGCTTTCTTT. Amino acids: CASSPGQGIGNTEAFF. The full variable domain, its missing parts supplied by reference TRBV7-9 and TRBJ1-1, is DTGVSQNPRHKITKRGQNVTFRCDPISEHNRLYWYRQTLGQGPEFLTYFQNEAQLEKSRLLSDRFSAERPKGSFSTLEIQRTEQGDSAMYLCASSPGQGIGNTEAFFGQGTRLTVV.

The chain employs TRBV28 and TRBJ2-5; 7 positions agree with TRBD2. This CDR3 comprises 15 residues. CDR1 and CDR2 from the germline V gene are MDHEN and SYDVKM. Trimming cost V 3 bases and J 5 bases; bases outside gene matches: 9. CDR3 loop: CASSLPGLVGETQYF. The CDR3 coding sequence is TGTGCCAGCAGTTTGCCCGGACTAGTAGGGGAGACCCAGTACTTC.

The chain joins TRBV6-5 to TRBJ1-2; D is unclear. Germline lookup yields CDR1 MNHEY and CDR2 SVGAGI. This CDR3 comprises 13 residues. Trimming removed 2 bases at V and 4 bases at J, with 8 bases between. In DNA, the CDR3 is TGTGCCAGCAGTTACGGGCACGGCTATGGCTACACCTTC. It specifies CASSYGHGYGYTF.

Details on this clone: One end of the junction fails to match germline, which may point to a read error. The chain recombines TRBV7-8 with TRBJ2-2, with 9 bases aligning to TRBD2. The length of the CDR3 is 15 residues. Germline V gene data show CDR1 as SGHVS and CDR2 as FQNEAQ. CDR3 amino acids: CASCLGLAGTGELFF. CDR3 bases: TGTGCCAGCTGCTTGGGCCTAGCGGGAACCGGGGAGCTGTTTTTT.

The gene calls are TRBV9 and TRBJ2-1, with 15 bases identical to TRBD2. CDR3 length equals 17 residues. Germline loops: CDR1 SGDLS, CDR2 YYNGEE. After removal of 4 bases from V and 4 bases from J, the junction contained 6 bases not matched to a gene. CDR3 loop: CASSRTGLAGGYNEQFF. CDR3 coding DNA: TGTGCCAGCAGCAGAACGGGACTAGCGGGAGGATACAATGAGCAGTTCTTC.

V gene TRBV2 combines with J gene TRBJ2-7; D call uncertain. The CDR3 is made up of 12 amino acids. V was pared by 6 bases and J by 4 bases, with 10 bases between. Germline V lookup: CDR1 SNHLY, CDR2 FYNNEI. The CDR3 sequence is CASRQDIYEQYF. In DNA, the CDR3 is TGTGCCAGCAGACAAGATATATACGAGCAGTACTTC.

The V call is TRBV6-5, the J call TRBJ2-3; no clear D gene. This CDR3 is built from 14 residues. Germline-derived CDR1 and CDR2 are MNHEY and SVGAGI. Trimming took off 2 bases at V and 4 bases at J, with 10 bases between the two ends. CDR3 sequence reads: CASSYPSFADTQYF. CDR3 DNA: TGTGCCAGCAGTTACCCCTCGTTCGCAGATACGCAGTATTTT.

The chain is built from TRBV6-6 and TRBJ1-2; TRBD1 is a possible D gene (6 bases). The length of the CDR3 is 13 residues. In germline, CDR1 is MNHNY, CDR2 SVGAGI (reference sequence). V shed 2 bases and J shed 4 bases, with 8 bases lying between them. The CDR3 region is CASSYVDSYGYTF. As DNA, the CDR3 is TGTGCCAGCAGTTACGTGGACAGCTATGGCTACACCTTC.

This clone was counted a single time. The V and J genes are TRBV7-2 and TRBJ2-3, with 8 positions matching TRBD2. Per germline, CDR1 SGHTA and CDR2 FQGNSA. This CDR3 is built from 13 residues. J was trimmed by 14 bases and V by 3 bases; bases with no gene match: 10. The CDR3 nucleotides read TGTGCCAGCAGCTTTGGAAGGGCGGGAGGTCTGTATTTT. This translates into CASSFGRAGGLYF.

The DNA of the CDR3 is TGCAGTGCTAGAGGGGAGGAGACCTACACCTTC. Protein: CSARGEETYTF. The chain is built from TRBV20-1 and TRBJ1-2, with D unclear. CDR1 is DFQATT and CDR2 is SNEGSKA in the germline V gene (reference sequence). The CDR3 is 11 amino acids. Trimming left V 1 base short and J 10 bases short, with 10 bases between.

The chain combines TRBV6-5 with TRBJ1-3, with TRBD1 matching 7 bases. The CDR3 has 15 residues. V shed 5 bases, J shed 3 bases, and the junction held 7 bases outside the gene matches. Germline V gene lookup returns CDR1 MNHEY and CDR2 SVGAGI. The CDR3 DNA reads TGTGCCAGCAGTCAGACAGGGTTGGGTGGAAACACCATATATTTT. It translates to CASSQTGLGGNTIYF.

Of note for this clone: Distinct nucleotide sequences in the sample also encode this CDR3. This chain links TRBV11-2 with TRBJ1-2, with no clear D. The CDR3 contains 13 residues. V lost 0 bases to trimming and J lost 4 bases, with 6 bases between them. CDR1 is SGHAT and CDR2 is FQNNGV in the germline V gene. The chain's CDR3 is CASSLDRGYGYTF. As DNA, the CDR3 is TGTGCCAGCAGCTTAGATCGGGGCTATGGCTACACCTTC.

This clone was detected once. Its ends do not fully match the called genes, so a read error is possible. The rearrangement joins TRBV2 to TRBJ2-7, with TRBD2 matching 8 bases. This CDR3 spans 14 amino acids. Germline CDR1 is SNHLY and CDR2 is FYNNEI. CDR3 nucleotide sequence: TGTGCCAGCAGACAAGCGGGAGCTTCCTCCGAGCAGTACTTC. Its translation: CASRQAGASSEQYF.

The chain combines TRBV5-1 with TRBJ2-5; 11 positions agree with TRBD2. Per the germline V gene, CDR1 is SGHRS and CDR2 is YFSETQ. V shed 5 bases, J shed 2 bases, and the junction held 2 bases outside the gene matches. The CDR3 loop spans 14 amino acids. This chain's CDR3 is CASRLAGEQETQYF. CDR3 bases: TGCGCCAGCAGACTAGCGGGAGAACAAGAGACCCAGTACTTC. The variable domain in full, completed from reference TRBV5-1 and TRBJ2-5, reads KAGVTQTPRYLIKTRGQQVTLSCSPISGHRSVSWYQQTPGQGLQFLFEYFSETQRNKGNFPGRFSGRQFSNSRSEMNVSTLELGDSALYLCASRLAGEQETQYFGPGTRLLVL.

This clone was detected ten times or more. This specimen includes other DNA sequences encoding the same CDR3. The V call is TRBV7-3, the J call TRBJ2-3; D may be TRBD2 (5 bases). CDR1 and CDR2 (germline): SGHTA, FQGTGA. The CDR3 runs 14 residues. V lost 2 bases and J lost 2, with 8 bases in between. The chain's CDR3 is CASSLGGFTDTQYF. CDR3 nucleotides: TGTGCCAGCAGCTTAGGCGGGTTCACAGATACGCAGTATTTT.

In its sample, this clone was seen once. The chain links TRBV5-4 to TRBJ2-7; no clear D. Germline CDR1 SGHNT, CDR2 YYREEE (reference sequence). The CDR3 totals 14 residues. V was clipped by 2 bases and J by 1 base, with 10 bases between them. The CDR3 spells CASSFDLRSYEQYF. CDR3 coding DNA: TGTGCCAGCAGCTTCGACCTGAGGTCCTACGAGCAGTACTTC.

Concerning this clone itself: An end of the junction does not agree with germline; a read error may underlie this. The V call is TRBV5-1, the J call TRBJ2-7; no clear D gene. Germline V CDR1 and CDR2: SGHRS, YFSETQ. The length of the CDR3 is 13 residues. This CDR3 is CASTPHPLYGQYF. The DNA for the CDR3 is TGCGCCAGCACCCCCCACCCCCTCTACGGGCAGTACTTC.

The V gene is TRBV19, the J gene TRBJ2-1; a possible D gene is TRBD2 (6 bases). V was cut by 11 bases and J by 0 bases, with 17 bases left in between. The germline CDR1 and CDR2 sequences are LNHDA and SQIVND (reference sequence). The CDR3 runs to 15 residues. DNA of the CDR3: TGTGCCTCAAAAACGGGGGTTAGCTCCTACAATGAGCAGTTCTTC. As protein: CASKTGVSSYNEQFF.

The chain links TRBV6-5 to TRBJ1-2; 8 nucleotides agree with TRBD1. V gave up 6 bases and J gave up 9 bases; unmatched junction bases: 12. The CDR3 loop spans 14 amino acids. In germline, CDR1 is MNHEY, CDR2 SVGAGI. CDR3 coding DNA: TGTGCCAGCAGAAGCGGGCAGGACAGGGATCGCTACACCTTC. Its translation is CASRSGQDRDRYTF.

The chain is built from TRBV7-9 and TRBJ2-7; 7 nucleotides line up with TRBD2. CDR1 is SEHNR and CDR2 is FQNEAQ in the germline V gene (reference sequence). V lost 4 bases to trimming and J lost 6 bases; unmatched junction nucleotides: 12. The CDR3 has 15 amino acids. The CDR3 loop is CASSSHSGGSSEQYF. CDR3 nucleotides: TGTGCCAGCAGCTCCCACTCGGGCGGGAGCTCCGAGCAGTACTTC.

The V and J genes are TRBV4-1 and TRBJ1-5; D is possibly TRBD1 (6 bases). CDR3 length: 12 amino acids. Between the trimmed V and J ends, which lost 9 bases and 7 bases, there was a span of 13 bases. Germline values: CDR1 MGHRA, CDR2 YSYEKL. The CDR3 protein is CASPQGRQPQHF. The DNA of the CDR3 is TGCGCCAGTCCACAGGGTCGGCAGCCCCAGCATTTT.

This chain links TRBV7-9 with TRBJ2-7, with unresolved D. CDR1 and CDR2 from the germline V gene are SEHNR and FQNEAQ (reference sequence). Trimming removed 2 bases from V and 6 bases from J, with 5 bases in between. The CDR3 is 11 amino acids. DNA of the CDR3: TGTGCCAGCAGCTTATCCCTCGAGCAGTACTTC. This codes for CASSLSLEQYF.

The chain joins TRBV5-6 to TRBJ2-7; 10 positions agree with TRBD2. V was clipped by 1 base and J by 6 bases; unmatched bases: 1. The CDR3 has 13 amino acids. The germline V gene has CDR1 SGHDT and CDR2 YYEEEE. CDR3: CASSLSSGGEQYF. The CDR3 DNA sequence: TGTGCCAGCAGCTTGTCTAGCGGGGGCGAGCAGTACTTC.

This chain joins TRBV7-2 and TRBJ2-3, with TRBD2 identical over 9 bases. The junction had 6 bases not matched to a gene; V was cut back by 3 bases and J by 5 bases. This CDR3 is built from 15 residues. CDR1 is SGHTA, CDR2 FQGNSA, per germline. In DNA form, the CDR3 reads TGTGCCAGCAGCTTTGTAGCGGGAGAAGTAGATACGCAGTATTTT. Encoded protein: CASSFVAGEVDTQYF.